These 5 T cell receptor beta chains were sequenced from one sample in a study of technical replicates of blood from several donors. TCRdb's copy holds only in-frame clones and misses some; the assay was immunoSEQ multiplex PCR. Of tens of thousands of clones listed, approximately 98% were seen once; the top ten hold over 0.2%. The sequencing input was T cells isolated from PBMCs. The receptors originated from a human donor in good health.

This rearrangement joins TRBV7-3 to TRBJ2-7; D is possibly TRBD2 (6 bases). Germline loops: CDR1 SGHTA, CDR2 FQGTGA. The CDR3 loop spans 16 amino acids. With 6 bases removed from V and 0 bases from J, the gap between germline ends came to 18 bases. For the CDR3, the DNA is TGTGCCAGCAGTTTTACCGGGACTGGGAGCTCCTACGAGCAGTACTTC. Amino acids: CASSFTGTGSSYEQYF.

The chain couples TRBV6-1 to TRBJ1-2; D unresolved. Trimming removed 4 bases from V and 2 bases from J, with 8 bases in between. The CDR3 extends over 13 amino acids. The V gene's germline CDR1 is MNHNS and CDR2 SASEGT. CDR3 region: CASSANTNYGYTF. CDR3 DNA: TGTGCCAGCAGTGCGAACACAAACTATGGCTACACCTTC.

V is TRBV11-3 and J is TRBJ2-1, with a tentative D call TRBD2 (7 bases). Trimming cost V 7 bases and J 7 bases, with 17 bases left between them. This CDR3 has 14 amino acids. CDR1 SGHNT and CDR2 YENEEA come from the germline V gene. In DNA, the CDR3 is TGTGCCAGCACCGTCAGTGGGGGGGCAAATGAGCAGTTCTTC. Its protein is CASTVSGGANEQFF.

The chain carries TRBV15 and TRBJ2-7, with 10 bases fitting TRBD2. CDR3 length equals 16 residues. V trimming: 0 bases; J trimming: 8 bases; junction bases outside the gene matches: 10. Germline assignment: CDR1 LNHNV and CDR2 YYDKDF (reference sequence). The CDR3 protein is CATSRDSGLAGDQQYF. In nucleotides, the CDR3 is TGTGCCACCAGCAGAGATAGTGGGCTAGCGGGAGATCAGCAGTACTTC. Full variable domain (rest looked up from reference TRBV15 and TRBJ2-7): DAMVIQNPRYQVTQFGKPVTLSCSQTLNHNVMYWYQQKSSQAPKLLFHYYDKDFNNEADTPDNFQSRRPNTSFCFLDIRSPGLGDTAMYLCATSRDSGLAGDQQYFGPGTRLTVT.

The J gene is TRBJ2-3, the V gene TRBV27, with TRBD1 as a possible D gene (6 bases). Germline lookup yields CDR1 MNHEY and CDR2 SMNVEV (reference sequence). Trimming took off 8 bases at V and 0 bases at J, with 15 bases between the two ends. The length of the CDR3 is 15 residues. The CDR3 bases are TGTGCCAGCGGGAAGACAGGTTCTAGCACAGATACGCAGTATTTT. Translating gives CASGKTGSSTDTQYF.